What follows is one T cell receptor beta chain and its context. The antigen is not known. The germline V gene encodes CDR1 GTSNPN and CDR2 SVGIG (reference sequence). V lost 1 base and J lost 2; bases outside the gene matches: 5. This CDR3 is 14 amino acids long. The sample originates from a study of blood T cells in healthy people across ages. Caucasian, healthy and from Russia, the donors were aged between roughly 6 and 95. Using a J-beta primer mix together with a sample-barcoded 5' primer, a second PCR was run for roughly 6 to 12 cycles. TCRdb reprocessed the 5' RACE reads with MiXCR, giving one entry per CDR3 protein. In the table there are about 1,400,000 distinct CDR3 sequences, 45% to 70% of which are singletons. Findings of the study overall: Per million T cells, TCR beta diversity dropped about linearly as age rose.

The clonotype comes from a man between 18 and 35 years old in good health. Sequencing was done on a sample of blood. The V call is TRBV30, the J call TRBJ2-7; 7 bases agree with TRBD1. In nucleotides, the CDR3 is TGTGCCTGGAGTGCGGGGCAGGGGGCCTACGAGCAGTACTTC. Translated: CAWSAGQGAYEQYF.